This TCR beta chain was identified in a study of CD8 T cells in ankylosing spondylitis. Findings and limits, study-wide: What seemed typical of ankylosing spondylitis blood was a TCR beta motif built from roughly eight highly homologous variants.

Germline CDR1 SSHAT, CDR2 FNYEAQ (reference sequence). V lost 5 bases, J lost 8 bases, and 16 bases lay in between. There are 14 residues in the CDR3. This clonotype was seen a few times. Its antigen is as yet unknown. TCRdb fed the 5' RACE reads into MiXCR, producing one record per CDR3 protein. The sample lists hundreds of thousands of distinct CDR3 sequences, roughly 13% occurring once. This chain uses TRBV7-7 with TRBJ2-1; D tentatively fits TRBD1 or TRBD2 (5 bases each). The sequence was obtained from a male donor with ankylosing spondylitis. The sequenced sample was blood, either unsorted or a sorted T cell fraction (not recorded which). The CDR3 reads CASSLDTRGYEQFF. The CDR3, as DNA: TGTGCCAGCAGCCTAGACACTAGGGGTTATGAGCAGTTCTTC.